These 29 T cell receptor beta chains were sequenced from one sample in a study of OX40 agonist ivuxolimab in advanced cancers. Sequencing used immunoSEQ multiplex PCR; TCRdb keeps in-frame clones, though not all of them. The sample lists fewer than 120,000 clones, approximately 89% seen once, with approximately 0.29% in the top ten. Source: CD4+ or CD8+ T cells sorted from blood, taken in a trial of the OX40 agonist ivuxolimab. Every receptor here comes from an adult with an advanced solid tumor such as melanoma, head and neck, liver or kidney cancer.

By share of the sample, this clone is medium-sized (0.01 to 0.1%). The chain's CDR3 is CASSSSYNSPLHF. The CDR3 nucleotides are TGTGCCAGCAGTAGCTCCTATAATTCACCCCTCCACTTT. V usage is TRBV11-2 and J usage is TRBJ1-6; D is unresolved. The CDR3 runs 13 residues. V was pared by 6 bases and J by 0 bases, with 3 bases between. Germline loops: CDR1 SGHAT, CDR2 FQNNGV. The full variable domain, in which reference TRBV11-2 and TRBJ1-6 provide the parts outside the CDR3, is EAGVAQSPRYKIIEKRQSVAFWCNPISGHATLYWYQQILGQGPKLLIQFQNNGVVDDSQLPKDRFSAERLKGVDSTLKIQPAKLEDSAVYLCASSSSYNSPLHFGNGTRLTVT.

The DNA for the CDR3 is TGCAGCGTTGACGAGGGGACCCGCTATGGCTACACCTTC. It is translated as CSVDEGTRYGYTF. The rearrangement links TRBV29-1 to TRBJ1-2; D is possibly TRBD1 (5 bases). Germline V gene sequence: CDR1 SQVTM, CDR2 ANQGSEA. The CDR3 consists of 13 residues. Trimming pared 3 bases from V and 4 bases from J, leaving 12 bases between. Drawing the rest from reference TRBV29-1 and TRBJ1-2, the complete variable domain is SAVISQKPSRDICQRGTSLTIQCQVDSQVTMMFWYRQQPGQSLTLIATANQGSEATYESGFVIDKFPISRPNLTFSTLTVSNMSPEDSSIYLCSVDEGTRYGYTFGSGTRLTVV.

The chain has TRBV5-8 and TRBJ1-5, with 7 bases identical to TRBD1. Germline V gene sequence: CDR1 SGHTS, CDR2 YDEGEE. The CDR3 is 16 amino acids. The ends lost 2 bases at V and 7 bases at J; junction bases unmatched: 12. The CDR3 nucleotides read TGTGCCAGCAGCTTCGTCGCCAGGGGGGCGGAACAGCCCCAGCATTTT. This gives the protein CASSFVARGAEQPQHF.

J is TRBJ2-7 and V is TRBV18, with TRBD1 identical over 7 bases. Trimming cost V 4 bases and J 7 bases; bases outside gene matches: 7. Germline values: CDR1 KGHSH, CDR2 LQKENI. The CDR3 runs to 13 residues. CDR3 region: CASSLRQGWEQYF. The CDR3 DNA is TGTGCCAGCTCACTAAGACAGGGCTGGGAGCAGTACTTC.

The V and J genes are TRBV28 and TRBJ1-1, with D possibly matching TRBD1 (5 bases). The CDR3 extends over 14 amino acids. The ends were cut back, 6 bases at V and 0 bases at J, with 11 bases in the middle. Looked up from germline, CDR1 is MDHEN and CDR2 is SYDVKM. The CDR3 bases are TGTGCCAGCAGCTCGGGACGGATGAACACTGAAGCTTTCTTT. Protein product: CASSSGRMNTEAFF.

The rearrangement joins TRBV7-9 to TRBJ1-2; no reliable D call. With 5 bases removed from V and 4 bases from J, the gap between germline ends came to 14 bases. Germline-derived CDR1 and CDR2 are SEHNR and FQNEAQ (reference sequence). The CDR3 loop spans 14 amino acids. CDR3 nucleotides: TGTGCCAGCAGCCCGCGTGAGGAGATCTATGGCTACACCTTC. It specifies CASSPREEIYGYTF.

The chain has TRBV2 and TRBJ1-1, with no clear D. Germline CDR1 reads SNHLY; CDR2 reads FYNNEI. With 2 bases removed from V and 3 bases from J, the gap between germline ends came to 10 bases. The CDR3 is 14 residues long. CDR3 in amino acids: CASSELSGYTEAFF. The CDR3 region has the DNA TGTGCCAGCAGTGAACTTTCCGGGTACACTGAAGCTTTCTTT.

The chain recombines TRBV5-8 with TRBJ1-1; 9 bases match TRBD1. V was pared by 2 bases and J by 0 bases, with 8 bases of the junction left unmatched. The germline gives CDR1 SGHTS, CDR2 YDEGEE. The CDR3 has 17 residues. The CDR3 region is CASSFRRDRVMNTEAFF. Here the CDR3 DNA reads TGTGCCAGCAGCTTTAGACGGGACAGGGTCATGAACACTGAAGCTTTCTTT.

The chain has TRBV28 and TRBJ1-1; D might be TRBD1 (6 bases). The CDR3 is 11 residues long. CDR1 and CDR2 from the germline V gene are MDHEN and SYDVKM. The V end was cut by 6 bases, the J end by 11 bases, with 13 bases between. For the CDR3, the DNA is TGTGCCAGCAGCTGGACAGTTTATGCTTTCTTT. Its protein is CASSWTVYAFF.

The chain carries TRBV6-1 and TRBJ1-3; unclear D gene. The ends were cut back, 3 bases at V and 0 bases at J, with 12 bases in the middle. Germline loops: CDR1 MNHNS, CDR2 SASEGT. This CDR3 contains 16 residues. The CDR3 DNA reads TGTGCCAGCAGTGACGCGACTGCTGGCTCTGGAAACACCATATATTTT. Protein: CASSDATAGSGNTIYF.

This clone was observed a single time. The chain couples TRBV19 to TRBJ2-7; D is unresolved. The CDR3 has 14 residues. Germline V CDR1 and CDR2: LNHDA, SQIVND (reference sequence). Trimming pared 3 bases from V and 2 bases from J, leaving 11 bases between. The CDR3 protein is CASSITGQAYEQYF. The CDR3 DNA sequence: TGTGCCAGTAGTATCACCGGGCAAGCCTACGAGCAGTACTTC.

The J gene is TRBJ2-1, the V gene TRBV27; a possible D gene is TRBD2 (5 bases). V was clipped by 3 bases and J by 1 base, with 19 bases between them. The CDR3 has 18 residues. CDR1 and CDR2 (germline): MNHEY, SMNVEV (reference sequence). The CDR3 region is CASSFSLASLNSYNEQFF. The DNA of the CDR3 is TGTGCCAGCAGTTTTAGTCTGGCTAGCTTAAATTCCTACAATGAGCAGTTCTTC.

The rearrangement joins TRBV4-1 to TRBJ2-7; 9 bases align to TRBD2. The trim removed 0 bases at V and 7 bases at J, leaving 19 bases unmatched. Looked up from germline, CDR1 is MGHRA and CDR2 is YSYEKL. The CDR3 runs to 19 residues. CDR3 DNA sequence: TGCGCCAGCAGCCAAGATCCCCCTAGCGGGGACTCACCTCAGGGAGAGCAGTACTTC. Its translation is CASSQDPPSGDSPQGEQYF.

The V call is TRBV19, the J call TRBJ1-4; 7 bases align to TRBD1. V trimming: 3 bases; J trimming: 6 bases; junction bases outside the gene matches: 7. Germline CDR1 LNHDA, CDR2 SQIVND (reference sequence). This CDR3 has 15 amino acids. Here the CDR3 reads CASSMVHRGDEKLFF. The CDR3 nucleotides read TGTGCCAGTAGTATGGTACACAGGGGCGATGAAAAACTGTTTTTT.

The chain joins TRBV5-4 to TRBJ2-2, with 7 bases fitting TRBD2. CDR3 length: 14 residues. Looked up from germline, CDR1 is SGHNT and CDR2 is YYREEE (reference sequence). In nucleotides, the CDR3 is TGTGCAAGCGGGACTCATAAGAACACCGGGGAGCTGTTTTTT. Protein: CASGTHKNTGELFF.

J is TRBJ1-4 and V is TRBV5-5; no reliable D call. Germline V gene sequence: CDR1 SGHKS, CDR2 YYEKEE (reference sequence). CDR3 length: 14 amino acids. With 1 base removed from V and 6 bases from J, the gap between germline ends came to 10 bases. The CDR3 sequence: CASSLQVEDEKLFF. In DNA form, the CDR3 reads TGTGCCAGCAGCTTGCAAGTTGAAGATGAAAAACTGTTTTTT. Looking up the rest from reference TRBV5-5 and TRBJ1-4 gives the full variable domain: DAGVTQSPTHLIKTRGQQVTLRCSPISGHKSVSWYQQVLGQGPQFIFQYYEKEERGRGNFPDRFSARQFPNYSSELNVNALLLGDSALYLCASSLQVEDEKLFFGSGTQLSVL.

The rearrangement links TRBV5-1 to TRBJ2-7; D is perhaps TRBD2 (5 bases). Germline V gene lookup returns CDR1 SGHRS and CDR2 YFSETQ. V was shortened by 0 bases and J by 0 bases, with 10 bases between the two germline ends. The CDR3 runs 15 residues. The CDR3, as DNA: TGCGCCAGCAGCTTGGAACCAGCGGACTCCTACGAGCAGTACTTC. Amino acid sequence: CASSLEPADSYEQYF.

The V call is TRBV9, the J call TRBJ1-2; 9 bases match TRBD1. This CDR3 has 15 residues. The V and J ends lost 4 bases and 5 bases, in that order; junction bases with no gene match: 9. Germline lookup yields CDR1 SGDLS and CDR2 YYNGEE. CDR3: CASSLNPGTGYGYTF. Written as DNA, the CDR3 is TGTGCCAGCAGCCTCAATCCCGGGACAGGGTATGGCTACACCTTC.

This clone is a singleton in its sample. This chain uses TRBV15 with TRBJ2-1; the D is unclear. The CDR3 is 14 residues long. Germline V gene sequence: CDR1 LNHNV, CDR2 YYDKDF (reference sequence). Trimming stripped 0 bases from V and 5 bases from J, with 8 bases between. As DNA, the CDR3 is TGTGCCACCAGCAGAGATTACCTCGACAATGAGCAGTTCTTC. Translation: CATSRDYLDNEQFF.

The chain employs TRBV12-5 and TRBJ2-1; a weak D match, TRBD1 (5 bases). The CDR3 loop spans 13 amino acids. Trimming pared 2 bases from V and 10 bases from J, leaving 12 bases between. Per germline, CDR1 LGHNT and CDR2 FRNRAP. The CDR3 sequence is CASGLPTPGEQFF. CDR3 nucleotides: TGTGCTAGTGGTTTGCCGACTCCAGGGGAGCAGTTCTTC.

The chain combines TRBV5-1 with TRBJ2-7; 10 positions match TRBD1. The CDR3 totals 15 residues. V lost 4 bases to trimming and J lost 4 bases; unmatched junction nucleotides: 8. Germline CDR1 SGHRS, CDR2 YFSETQ. The CDR3 sequence: CASSNSGTGVYEQYF. CDR3 in DNA: TGCGCCAGCAGCAATAGCGGGACAGGGGTTTACGAGCAGTACTTC.

The chain has TRBV7-6 and TRBJ2-5; 12 bases align to TRBD2. Germline CDR1 and CDR2: SGHVS and FNYEAQ. Trimming cost V 5 bases and J 5 bases; bases outside gene matches: 9. The length of the CDR3 is 16 residues. The CDR3 DNA is TGTGCCAGCAGCGCTAGCGGGAGGGCCCAATTTGAGACCCAGTACTTC. Protein product: CASSASGRAQFETQYF.

This chain joins TRBV5-1 and TRBJ2-4; 8 bases line up with TRBD1. The length of the CDR3 is 16 residues. V was clipped by 3 bases and J by 7 bases; unmatched bases: 12. Germline V gene data show CDR1 as SGHRS and CDR2 as YFSETQ. The CDR3 coding sequence is TGCGCCAGCAGCTCCACAGGGGGTTCAGGGGGGAACATTCAGTACTTC. Protein: CASSSTGGSGGNIQYF.

This chain joins TRBV5-4 and TRBJ1-2; D not certain. Trimming took off 3 bases at V and 2 bases at J, with 8 bases between the two ends. Germline V CDR1 and CDR2: SGHNT, YYREEE (reference sequence). This CDR3 spans 13 amino acids. CDR3 in DNA: TGTGCCAGCAGCTCCCCCACGAACTATGGCTACACCTTC. Translated, it gives CASSSPTNYGYTF.

The V and J genes are TRBV25-1 and TRBJ2-5; D remains ambiguous. This CDR3 region has 15 residues. V lost 9 bases and J 2 bases, leaving 19 bases between the germline ends. Germline V lookup: CDR1 MGHDK, CDR2 SYGVNS. CDR3 region: CARRGMTKRQETQYF. CDR3 nucleotides: TGTGCCAGGCGAGGTATGACCAAACGACAAGAGACCCAGTACTTC.

The gene calls are TRBV7-2 and TRBJ1-4, with D tentatively TRBD1 (5 bases). This CDR3 comprises 13 residues. V lost 7 bases and J lost 5, with 11 bases in between. Germline CDR1 SGHTA, CDR2 FQGNSA. DNA for the CDR3: TGTGCCAGCACTCGGGGCCCCAATGAAAAACTGTTTTTT. This gives the protein CASTRGPNEKLFF.

The chain joins TRBV27 to TRBJ1-1, with TRBD1 as a possible D gene (6 bases). Trimming stripped 7 bases from V and 3 bases from J, with 15 bases between. Germline V gene lookup returns CDR1 MNHEY and CDR2 SMNVEV (reference sequence). The CDR3 is 14 residues long. CDR3: CASNSVSGDTEAFF. CDR3 bases: TGTGCCAGCAATTCCGTGTCAGGGGACACTGAAGCTTTCTTT.

The gene calls are TRBV11-3 and TRBJ2-1, with 7 bases matching TRBD1. This CDR3 contains 15 residues. The germline CDR1 and CDR2 sequences are SGHNT and YENEEA. V lost 4 bases and J lost 8; bases outside the gene matches: 11. CDR3 amino acids: CASSSTSFTGDEQFF. CDR3 coding DNA: TGTGCCAGCAGCTCGACATCTTTTACAGGGGATGAGCAGTTCTTC.

The chain carries TRBV19 and TRBJ2-1; D might be TRBD1 (5 bases). This CDR3 contains 14 residues. V shed 6 bases and J shed 5 bases, with 14 bases lying between them. CDR1 and CDR2 (germline): LNHDA, SQIVND (reference sequence). CDR3 region: CASSQFPQDNEQFF. The CDR3 coding sequence is TGTGCCAGTAGCCAATTCCCACAGGACAATGAGCAGTTCTTC.